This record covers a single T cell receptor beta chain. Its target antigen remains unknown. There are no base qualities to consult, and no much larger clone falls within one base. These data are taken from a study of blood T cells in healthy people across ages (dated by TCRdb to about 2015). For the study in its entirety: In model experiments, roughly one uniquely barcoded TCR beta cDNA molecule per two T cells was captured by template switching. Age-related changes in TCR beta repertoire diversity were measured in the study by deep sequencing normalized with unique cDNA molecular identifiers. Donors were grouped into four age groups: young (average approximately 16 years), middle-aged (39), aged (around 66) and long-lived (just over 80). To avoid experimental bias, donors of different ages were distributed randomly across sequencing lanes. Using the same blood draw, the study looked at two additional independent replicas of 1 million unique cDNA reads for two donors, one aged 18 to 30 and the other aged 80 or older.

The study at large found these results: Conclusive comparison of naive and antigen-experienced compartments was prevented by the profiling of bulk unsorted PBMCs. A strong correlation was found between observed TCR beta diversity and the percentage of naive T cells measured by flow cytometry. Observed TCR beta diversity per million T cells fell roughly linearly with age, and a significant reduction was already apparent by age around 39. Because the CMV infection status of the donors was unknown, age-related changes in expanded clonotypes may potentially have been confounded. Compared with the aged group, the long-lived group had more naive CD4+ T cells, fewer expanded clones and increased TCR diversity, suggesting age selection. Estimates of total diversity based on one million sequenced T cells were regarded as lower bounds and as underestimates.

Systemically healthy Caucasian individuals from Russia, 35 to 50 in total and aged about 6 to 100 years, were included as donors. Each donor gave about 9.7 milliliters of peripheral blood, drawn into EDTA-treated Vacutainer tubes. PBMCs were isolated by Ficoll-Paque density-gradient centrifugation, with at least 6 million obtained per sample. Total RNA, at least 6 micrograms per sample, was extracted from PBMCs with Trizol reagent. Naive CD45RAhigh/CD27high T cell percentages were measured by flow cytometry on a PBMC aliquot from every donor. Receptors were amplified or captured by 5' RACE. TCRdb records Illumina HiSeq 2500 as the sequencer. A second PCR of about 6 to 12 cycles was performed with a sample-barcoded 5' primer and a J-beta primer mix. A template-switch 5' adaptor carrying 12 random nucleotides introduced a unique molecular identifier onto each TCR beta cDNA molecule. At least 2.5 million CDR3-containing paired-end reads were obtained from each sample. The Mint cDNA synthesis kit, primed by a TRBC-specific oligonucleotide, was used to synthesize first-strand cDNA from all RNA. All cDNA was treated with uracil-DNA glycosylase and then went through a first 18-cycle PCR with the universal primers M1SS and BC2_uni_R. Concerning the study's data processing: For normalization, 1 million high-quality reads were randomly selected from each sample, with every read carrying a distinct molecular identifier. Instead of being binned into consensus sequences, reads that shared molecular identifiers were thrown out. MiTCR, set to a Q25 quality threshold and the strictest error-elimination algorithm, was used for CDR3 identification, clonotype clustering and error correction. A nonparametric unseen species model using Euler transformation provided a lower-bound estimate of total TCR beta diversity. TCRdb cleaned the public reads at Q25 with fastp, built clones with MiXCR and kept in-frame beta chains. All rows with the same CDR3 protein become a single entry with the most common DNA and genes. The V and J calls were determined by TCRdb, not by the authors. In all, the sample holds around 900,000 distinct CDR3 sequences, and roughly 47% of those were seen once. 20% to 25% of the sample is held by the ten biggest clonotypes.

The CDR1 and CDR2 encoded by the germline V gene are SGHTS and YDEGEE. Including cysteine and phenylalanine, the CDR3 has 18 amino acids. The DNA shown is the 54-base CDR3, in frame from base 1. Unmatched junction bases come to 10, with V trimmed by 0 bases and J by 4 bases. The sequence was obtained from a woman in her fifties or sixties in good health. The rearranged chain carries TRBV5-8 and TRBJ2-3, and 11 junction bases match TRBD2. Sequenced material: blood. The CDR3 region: CASSLEWGSGRAPDTQYF. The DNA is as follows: TGTGCCAGCAGCTTGGAATGGGGTAGCGGGAGGGCCCCAGATACGCAGTATTTT.